This record looks at one T cell receptor (beta chain) sequence and its context. Its specificity is not known. The CDR3 sequence is 13 residues long. The germline V gene has CDR1 SGHTA and CDR2 FQGNSA. Trimming pared 1 base from V and 2 bases from J, leaving 6 bases between. These data belong to a study of Ad26.COV2.S vaccination and SARS-CoV-2 variants. For the study at large: Into the muscle, Ad26.COV2.S was dosed once or twice, 56 days apart. Study findings and constraints: Vaccine and placebo recipients had comparable breadth of non-spike TCRs.

TCRdb keeps only in-frame clones here, not all; method: immunoSEQ multiplex PCR. The profile shows hundreds of thousands of clones, more than 80% of them singletons. The treatment: some 20 received Ad26.COV2.S at low or high dose, single or two shots; several received placebo; per-sample allocation not given. Sampling was done on day 63 after the first vaccine or placebo injection. The TCR sequence derives from a person aged 18-60 years who received the Ad26.COV2.S COVID-19 vaccine or a placebo. The sequenced sample was peripheral blood, obtained in a trial of Ad26.COV2.S vaccine versus placebo. The chain is built from TRBV7-2 and TRBJ2-7; D is unresolved. The CDR3 region has the DNA TGTGCCAGCAGCTTAGAGGCAACCTACGAGCAGTACTTC. This encodes CASSLEATYEQYF.